This T cell receptor (beta chain) is from a study of CD8 T cells in ankylosing spondylitis. After removal of 4 bases from V and 1 base from J, the junction contained 15 bases not matched to a gene. CDR1 and CDR2 (germline): SGHDT, YYEEEE. The CDR3 length is 18 residues. TCRdb redid the calling of the 5' RACE reads with MiXCR, one entry per CDR3 protein. The repertoire consists of approximately 350,000 distinct CDR3 sequences, with 20% occurring once and the leading ten covering 13%. Sequenced input: blood, either unsorted or a sorted T cell fraction (not recorded which). The rearrangement uses TRBV5-6 and TRBJ2-3; 7 bases match TRBD1. The receptor was derived from a male donor with ankylosing spondylitis or in good health (not recorded which). CDR3 region: CASSTTGTAIIGTDTQYF. The CDR3 DNA reads TGTGCCAGCAGCACCACCGGGACAGCGATCATTGGCACAGATACGCAGTATTTT.